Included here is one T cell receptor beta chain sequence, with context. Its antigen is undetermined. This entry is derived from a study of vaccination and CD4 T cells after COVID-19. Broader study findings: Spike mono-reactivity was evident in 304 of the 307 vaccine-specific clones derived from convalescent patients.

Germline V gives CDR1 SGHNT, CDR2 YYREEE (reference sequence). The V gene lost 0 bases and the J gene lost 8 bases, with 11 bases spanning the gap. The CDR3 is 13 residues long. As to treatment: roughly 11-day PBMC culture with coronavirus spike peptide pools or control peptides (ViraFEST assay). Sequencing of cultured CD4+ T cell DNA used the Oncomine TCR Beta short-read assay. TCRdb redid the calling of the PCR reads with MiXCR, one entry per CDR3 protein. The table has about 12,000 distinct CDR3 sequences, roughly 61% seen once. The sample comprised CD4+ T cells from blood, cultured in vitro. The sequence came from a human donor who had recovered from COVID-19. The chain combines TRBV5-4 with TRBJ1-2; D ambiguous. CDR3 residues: CASSLETIGGYTF. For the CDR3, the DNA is TGTGCCAGCAGCTTGGAAACAATCGGCGGCTACACCTTC.